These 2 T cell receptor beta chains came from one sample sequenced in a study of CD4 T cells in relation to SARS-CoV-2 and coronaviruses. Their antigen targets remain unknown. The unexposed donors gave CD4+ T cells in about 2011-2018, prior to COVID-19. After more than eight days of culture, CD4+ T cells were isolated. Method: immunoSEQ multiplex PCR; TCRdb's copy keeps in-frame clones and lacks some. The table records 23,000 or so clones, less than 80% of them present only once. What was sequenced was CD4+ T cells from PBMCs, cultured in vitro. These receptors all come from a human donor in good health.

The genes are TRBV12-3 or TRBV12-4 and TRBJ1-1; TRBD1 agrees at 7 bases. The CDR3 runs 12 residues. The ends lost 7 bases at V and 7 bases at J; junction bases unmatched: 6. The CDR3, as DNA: TGTGCCAGCACTACCGGGACAGTTGAAGCTTTCTTT. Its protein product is CASTTGTVEAFF.

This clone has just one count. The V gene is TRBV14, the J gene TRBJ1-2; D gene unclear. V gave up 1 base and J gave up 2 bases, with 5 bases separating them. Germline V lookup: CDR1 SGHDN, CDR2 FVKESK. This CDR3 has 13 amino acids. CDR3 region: CASSQGNNYGYTF. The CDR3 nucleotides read TGTGCCAGCAGCCAAGGGAACAACTATGGCTACACCTTC. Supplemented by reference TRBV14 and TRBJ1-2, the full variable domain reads EAGVTQFPSHSVIEKGQTVTLRCDPISGHDNLYWYRRVMGKEIKFLLHFVKESKQDESGMPNNRFLAERTGGTYSTLKVQPAELEDSGVYFCASSQGNNYGYTFGSGTRLTVV.